The present entry profiles one T cell receptor beta chain with its context. Its antigen is currently unknown. The CDR3 consists of 13 residues. Looked up from germline, CDR1 is MNHEY and CDR2 is SMNVEV (reference sequence). This sample stems from a study of CXCR3-negative and CXCR3-positive naive CD8 T cells. About the research overall: About 150 million TRB reads were obtained in total, which works out to about 1.5 +/- 0.3 million per library. Study-level results: Most assays used freshly isolated PBMCs, as cryopreservation partially reduced CXCR3. TRB CDR3 properties were used to infer TCR strength, and surface CD5 was comparable between naive subsets. Against CXCR3-negative naive cells, CXCR3-positive naive cells showed more hydrophobic TRB CDR3s.

5' RACE that incorporated UMI labels was used to prepare the TRB cDNA libraries. No DNA is given; TCRdb re-called the 5' RACE reads and lists each CDR3 protein once. The sample totals about 130,000 distinct CDR3 sequences. The V call is TRBV27, the J call TRBJ2-7; TCRdb calls TRBD1, which cannot be checked without DNA. The sequence was obtained from a human donor in good health. Some clones in this sample may be carry-over from other donors' samples. Sequenced input: naive CXCR3+ CD8+ T cells from blood. Subset: CD45RO-CCR7+CD27+CD95- naive CD8+ T cells expressing CXCR3 (TNR3+). The CDR3: CASSFDRTYEQYF.